What follows describes a single TCR beta chain. A J-beta primer mix and a sample-barcoded 5' primer were used in a second PCR of about 7 to 12 cycles. From the 5' RACE reads, TCRdb called clonotypes with MiXCR, one entry per CDR3 protein. The table includes about 1.8 million distinct CDR3 sequences, around 50% detected once. The data derive from a study of blood T cells in healthy people across ages. The junction had 5 bases not matched to a gene; V was cut back by 0 bases and J by 1 base. The CDR3 is made up of 16 amino acids. Germline CDR1 is LGHNA and CDR2 is YNFKEQ. The chain couples TRBV4-2 to TRBJ1-1; TRBD1 agrees at 7 bases. Sequenced: blood. The sequence came from a woman between 40 and 50 years old in good health. The CDR3 DNA is TGTGCCAGCAGCCAAGATCTTGCAGGGGGGAACACTGAAGCTTTCTTT. Encoded protein: CASSQDLAGGNTEAFF.